The 29 T cell receptor beta chains reported below all come from one sample, sequenced in a study of cytomegalovirus exposure and HLA in healthy donors. Only in-frame clones appear in the TCRdb table, and some are missing; sequencing was by immunoSEQ multiplex PCR. Among under 140,000 clones, around nine tenths were seen once, and the ten largest hold over 1.1%. Sequenced: PBMCs. Source of these receptors: a woman in her 30s in good health and CMV-seropositive.

This rearrangement joins TRBV1 to TRBJ2-3; TRBD2 reflects the table's D call only, with no check against the DNA. TRBV1 is flagged as a pseudogene. The CDR3 loop spans 16 amino acids. The DNA of the CDR3 is TGCACCAGCAGCCAAGATCGGGGGGCTACGGGGGATACGCAGTATTTT. Its protein product is CTSSQDRGATGDTQYF.

The gene calls are TRBV28 and TRBJ1-5; the D gene is possibly TRBD1 (6 bases). The CDR3 spans 12 residues. CDR1 and CDR2 from the germline V gene are MDHEN and SYDVKM. Trimming pared 11 bases from V and 8 bases from J, leaving 16 bases between. CDR3 protein: CAGATGRKPQHF. The CDR3 DNA reads as TGTGCCGGGGCTACAGGGCGGAAGCCCCAGCATTTT.

This clone was observed once. The chain links TRBV9 to TRBJ1-3; 7 bases agree with TRBD1. Trimming at V came to 7 bases and at J to 0 bases, leaving 13 bases not matched to a gene. Looked up from germline, CDR1 is SGDLS and CDR2 is YYNGEE. This CDR3 spans 17 amino acids. CDR3 protein: CASGGPTGLGSGNTIYF. The CDR3 bases are TGTGCCAGCGGGGGTCCGACAGGGCTGGGCTCTGGAAACACCATATATTTT.

The gene calls are TRBV4-3 and TRBJ2-2; TRBD2 matches 11 bases. The germline V gene has CDR1 LGHNA and CDR2 YSLEER. The V gene end was trimmed by 1 base and the J gene end by 4 bases; junction bases not matched to a gene: 8. CDR3 length: 18 amino acids. The chain's CDR3 is CASSQASGGWAGTGELFF. CDR3 DNA: TGCGCCAGCAGCCAAGCTAGCGGGGGGTGGGCCGGCACCGGGGAGCTGTTTTTT.

The rearrangement uses TRBV2 and TRBJ2-1, with unresolved D. Germline CDR1 reads SNHLY; CDR2 reads FYNNEI. This CDR3 is 13 amino acids long. V lost 5 bases and J lost 6, with 11 bases in between. CDR3 coding DNA: TGTGCCAGCAGTAGAGCCTTATCCAATGAGCAGTTCTTC. Its translation is CASSRALSNEQFF.

V is TRBV5-1 and J is TRBJ1-1, with unresolved D. Trimming shortened V by 1 base and J by 1 base, and 14 bases separated the two germline ends. The CDR3 covers 16 residues. CDR1 and CDR2 (germline): SGHRS, YFSETQ. The CDR3 DNA reads as TGCGCCAGCAGCTTGCGGGGAAACCCGACGAACACTGAAGCTTTCTTT. Its protein product is CASSLRGNPTNTEAFF.

V is TRBV5-1 and J is TRBJ2-5; TRBD1 matches 7 bases. The CDR3 spans 14 residues. Germline V CDR1 and CDR2: SGHRS, YFSETQ. Germline trimming cut 5 bases from V and 3 bases from J; bases unmatched to any gene: 7. The CDR3 is CASRLSGTEETQYF. The CDR3 DNA reads as TGCGCCAGCAGGTTGTCTGGGACAGAAGAGACCCAGTACTTC. The full variable domain, completed using reference TRBV5-1 and TRBJ2-5, is KAGVTQTPRYLIKTRGQQVTLSCSPISGHRSVSWYQQTPGQGLQFLFEYFSETQRNKGNFPGRFSGRQFSNSRSEMNVSTLELGDSALYLCASRLSGTEETQYFGPGTRLLVL.

J is TRBJ2-7 and V is TRBV7-2, with D perhaps matching TRBD1 (6 bases). The CDR3 extends over 15 amino acids. V shed 1 base and J shed 2 bases, with 12 bases lying between them. Germline lookup yields CDR1 SGHTA and CDR2 FQGNSA. The CDR3 here is CASSLVRGLPYEQYF. For the CDR3, the DNA is TGTGCCAGCAGCTTAGTCAGGGGCCTCCCCTACGAGCAGTACTTC.

The V call is TRBV29-1, the J call TRBJ1-1; D is unclear. V lost 8 bases, J lost 5 bases, and 18 bases lay in between. From germline, CDR1 is SQVTM and CDR2 ANQGSEA. The CDR3 length is 13 residues. The DNA of the CDR3 is TGCAGCACCAACGGACTTGCCCTTACTGAAGCTTTCTTT. It specifies CSTNGLALTEAFF.

This chain links TRBV2 with TRBJ2-6, with no clear D. Trimming took 3 bases from V and 3 from J, leaving 9 bases between them. CDR1 and CDR2 from the germline V gene are SNHLY and FYNNEI. The CDR3 runs to 15 residues. CDR3 protein: CASSEGGLGANVLTF. The CDR3 nucleotides read TGTGCCAGCAGTGAGGGTGGGCTTGGGGCCAACGTCCTGACTTTC.

The rearrangement joins TRBV4-3 to TRBJ2-4; D not resolved. Germline assignment: CDR1 LGHNA and CDR2 YSLEER. V lost 0 bases to trimming and J lost 7 bases, with 7 bases between them. The CDR3 runs 13 residues. The CDR3 nucleotides are TGCGCCAGCAGCCAAGATCAAAGCAACATTCAGTACTTC. Its protein product is CASSQDQSNIQYF.

The table lists this clone with a few counts. The rearrangement uses TRBV10-3 and TRBJ1-6; the D is unclear. CDR1 ENHRY and CDR2 SYGVKD come from the germline V gene. V lost 0 bases to trimming and J lost 7 bases, with 10 bases between them. The CDR3 runs 15 residues. CDR3 nucleotides: TGTGCCATCAGTGAGTCGAAACAGCAGAATTCACCCCTCCACTTT. Residues: CAISESKQQNSPLHF.

The V gene is TRBV7-3, the J gene TRBJ2-2, with D unclear. The germline V gene encodes CDR1 SGHTA and CDR2 FQGTGA. Trimming shortened V by 1 base and J by 6 bases, and 6 bases separated the two germline ends. This CDR3 has 13 residues. The CDR3 sequence is CASSLRAAGELFF. The CDR3 DNA sequence: TGTGCCAGCAGCTTAAGAGCCGCCGGGGAGCTGTTTTTT.

The chain combines TRBV5-6 with TRBJ2-5; maybe TRBD1 (5 bases). In germline, CDR1 is SGHDT, CDR2 YYEEEE. The CDR3 spans 13 residues. V gave up 0 bases and J gave up 5 bases, with 8 bases separating them. CDR3 in amino acids: CASSLAGRETQYF. The CDR3 bases are TGTGCCAGCAGCTTGGCAGGGCGGGAGACCCAGTACTTC.

CDR3 sequence (DNA): TGTGCCAGTAGTATATCCGGGAACGGAGCCTACGAGCAGTACTTC. Amino acid sequence: CASSISGNGAYEQYF. J is TRBJ2-7 and V is TRBV19, with D perhaps TRBD2 (5 bases). The CDR3 consists of 15 residues. Germline V gene sequence: CDR1 LNHDA, CDR2 SQIVND (reference sequence). The V end was cut by 2 bases, the J end by 2 bases, with 13 bases between. Variable domain in full (rest from reference TRBV19 and TRBJ2-7): DGGITQSPKYLFRKEGQNVTLSCEQNLNHDAMYWYRQDPGQGLRLIYYSQIVNDFQKGDIAEGYSVSREKKESFPLTVTSAQKNPTAFYLCASSISGNGAYEQYFGPGTRLTVT.

The gene calls are TRBV4-1 and TRBJ1-2; 7 bases are a match to TRBD1. CDR3 length equals 14 residues. The germline V gene has CDR1 MGHRA and CDR2 YSYEKL. V was pared by 4 bases and J by 3 bases, with 5 bases of the junction left unmatched. The CDR3 coding sequence is TGCGCCAGCAGCCGTGGGGGGACAGACTATGGCTACACCTTC. Translated: CASSRGGTDYGYTF.

The V and J genes are TRBV14 and TRBJ2-1; 9 bases align to TRBD2. Germline CDR1 and CDR2: SGHDN and FVKESK. The V gene end was trimmed by 5 bases and the J gene end by 4 bases; junction bases not matched to a gene: 6. The CDR3 is 15 residues long. CDR3 sequence reads: CASSALAGPYNEQFF. The CDR3 DNA sequence: TGTGCCAGCAGCGCTCTAGCGGGACCGTACAATGAGCAGTTCTTC. The full variable domain, with the rest looked up from reference TRBV14 and TRBJ2-1, is EAGVTQFPSHSVIEKGQTVTLRCDPISGHDNLYWYRRVMGKEIKFLLHFVKESKQDESGMPNNRFLAERTGGTYSTLKVQPAELEDSGVYFCASSALAGPYNEQFFGPGTRLTVL.

The rearrangement joins TRBV28 to TRBJ2-3; 11 nucleotides align to TRBD2. Unmatched junction bases numbered 6, after V lost 6 bases and J lost 4 bases. The CDR3 contains 15 residues. Germline V gene data show CDR1 as MDHEN and CDR2 as SYDVKM. In DNA form, the CDR3 reads TGTGCCAGCAGGGGTAGCGGGAGGGCCCCAGATACGCAGTATTTT. Encoded protein: CASRGSGRAPDTQYF.

This rearrangement joins TRBV27 to TRBJ2-7; TRBD1 might be the D (7 bases). The CDR3 sequence is 11 residues long. With 8 bases removed from V and 6 bases from J, the gap between germline ends came to 11 bases. The germline V gene has CDR1 MNHEY and CDR2 SMNVEV (reference sequence). The CDR3 region has the DNA TGTGCCAGCTCCAGGGGGGTCGAGCAGTACTTC. Its protein is CASSRGVEQYF.

This chain links TRBV5-8 with TRBJ1-5, with D possibly matching TRBD1 (6 bases). Looked up from germline, CDR1 is SGHTS and CDR2 is YDEGEE. V dropped 2 bases and J dropped 4 bases, with 16 bases sitting between them. The CDR3 loop spans 16 amino acids. DNA for the CDR3: TGTGCCAGCAGCTTCAGGGGTGTCGGGTTGAATCAGCCCCAGCATTTT. Protein sequence: CASSFRGVGLNQPQHF.

CDR3: CASSPTTETYEKLFF. DNA of the CDR3: TGTGCCAGCTCACCAACGACAGAGACGTATGAAAAACTGTTTTTT. The chain has TRBV18 and TRBJ1-4; possible D gene TRBD1, 5 bases. The CDR3 runs to 15 residues. The V gene lost 2 bases and the J gene lost 6 bases, with 13 bases spanning the gap. CDR1 and CDR2 from the germline V gene are KGHSH and LQKENI.

The V call is TRBV29-1, the J call TRBJ2-7, with TRBD1 as a possible D gene (7 bases). Trimming took off 6 bases at V and 9 bases at J, with 15 bases between the two ends. The germline gives CDR1 SQVTM, CDR2 ANQGSEA. There are 11 residues in the CDR3. CDR3 sequence reads: CSVRQGLAQYF. Here the CDR3 DNA reads TGCAGCGTCCGACAGGGACTGGCGCAGTACTTC.

The CDR3 DNA sequence: TGTGCCACGATAGCGGGGGGTCTCAATCAGCCCCAGCATTTT. Its translation: CATIAGGLNQPQHF. The chain carries TRBV19 and TRBJ1-5; D might be TRBD1 (5 bases). With 10 bases removed from V and 3 bases from J, the gap between germline ends came to 16 bases. This CDR3 spans 14 amino acids. Germline CDR1 reads LNHDA; CDR2 reads SQIVND (reference sequence).

This clone appeared a single time. The V call is TRBV15, the J call TRBJ2-2; D not resolved. CDR1 is LNHNV, CDR2 YYDKDF, per germline (reference sequence). Trimming took 3 bases from V and 6 from J, leaving 8 bases between them. The CDR3 covers 13 residues. CDR3: CATSSTVSGELFF. Here the CDR3 DNA reads TGTGCCACCAGCAGTACAGTGTCCGGGGAGCTGTTTTTT.

V usage is TRBV19 and J usage is TRBJ1-6; D is possibly TRBD1 (5 bases). CDR3 length: 16 amino acids. Trimming left V 3 bases short and J 0 bases short, with 9 bases between. The germline CDR1 and CDR2 sequences are LNHDA and SQIVND (reference sequence). CDR3 bases: TGTGCCAGTAGTATCGGGGGGAGCTCCTATAATTCACCCCTCCACTTT. This gives the protein CASSIGGSSYNSPLHF.

The chain employs TRBV7-2 and TRBJ2-1; D ambiguous. The germline gives CDR1 SGHTA, CDR2 FQGNSA. CDR3 length: 12 amino acids. With 2 bases removed from V and 7 bases from J, the gap between germline ends came to 6 bases. CDR3 protein: CASSLSRNEQFF. The CDR3 nucleotides read TGTGCCAGCAGCTTAAGCAGGAATGAGCAGTTCTTC. Full variable domain (outside the CDR3, taken from reference TRBV7-2 and TRBJ2-1): GAGVSQSPSNKVTEKGKDVELRCDPISGHTALYWYRQSLGQGLEFLIYFQGNSAPDKSGLPSDRFSAERTGGSVSTLTIQRTQQEDSAVYLCASSLSRNEQFFGPGTRLTVL.

The chain has TRBV7-2 and TRBJ2-7, with 8 nucleotides matching TRBD2. The ends lost 3 bases at V and 5 bases at J; junction bases unmatched: 6. This CDR3 contains 14 residues. The germline V gene encodes CDR1 SGHTA and CDR2 FQGNSA. In DNA form, the CDR3 reads TGTGCCAGCAGCTTCGGGAGGGCCGGAGACGAGCAGTACTTC. Its translation: CASSFGRAGDEQYF. Filled out from reference TRBV7-2 and TRBJ2-7, the complete variable domain reads GAGVSQSPSNKVTEKGKDVELRCDPISGHTALYWYRQSLGQGLEFLIYFQGNSAPDKSGLPSDRFSAERTGGSVSTLTIQRTQQEDSAVYLCASSFGRAGDEQYFGPGTRLTVT.

The CDR3 DNA sequence: TGTGCCAGCAGGACAGGGGGACCGTTTAGCTACGAGCAGTACTTC. It codes for CASRTGGPFSYEQYF. The chain uses TRBV28 and TRBJ2-7; 9 bases align to TRBD1. The CDR3 is made up of 15 amino acids. The V gene's germline CDR1 is MDHEN and CDR2 SYDVKM. V shed 6 bases and J 3 bases; nucleotides not matched to a gene: 9.

The CDR3 is CASSFVGGPVETQYF. In nucleotides, the CDR3 is TGTGCCAGCAGCTTTGTGGGAGGGCCTGTGGAGACCCAGTACTTC. The chain recombines TRBV7-9 with TRBJ2-5; the match to TRBD2 covers 7 bases. The CDR3 sequence is 15 residues long. V dropped 3 bases and J dropped 5; count of bases not matched to a gene: 9. Germline V lookup: CDR1 SEHNR, CDR2 FQNEAQ (reference sequence).